Below are 22 T cell receptor beta chains sequenced from a single sample in a study of PD-1 blockade in classical Hodgkin lymphoma. Relapse was seen in all patients after autologous stem cell transplantation, and brentuximab vedotin exposure was variable. Produced via immunoSEQ multiplex PCR; TCRdb's table is partial and in-frame only. Of fewer than 70,000 clones listed, more than 75% are singletons. The sample in question was peripheral blood mononuclear cells (PBMCs), obtained before the second cycle of nivolumab. Receptor source: a human donor with classical Hodgkin lymphoma.

J is TRBJ1-1 and V is TRBV5-6; D gene unclear. Germline values: CDR1 SGHDT, CDR2 YYEEEE. The CDR3 spans 14 residues. Between the trimmed V and J ends, which lost 4 bases and 1 base, there was a span of 11 bases. CDR3 region: CASSQFSPNTEAFF. The CDR3 nucleotides read TGTGCCAGCAGCCAGTTTTCTCCGAACACTGAAGCTTTCTTT.

V is TRBV5-1 and J is TRBJ2-2, with D possibly TRBD1 on 6 matching bases. The germline gives CDR1 SGHRS, CDR2 YFSETQ. Trimming took 4 bases from V and 3 from J, leaving 13 bases between them. This CDR3 has 15 residues. The CDR3 protein is CASSPMAGDTGELFF. In DNA, the CDR3 is TGCGCCAGCAGCCCCATGGCAGGGGACACCGGGGAGCTGTTTTTT.

With regard to this clone: Different DNA sequences within this sample yield the same CDR3. V and J are TRBV5-1 and TRBJ1-3; D is unresolved. V gave up 4 bases and J gave up 1 base, with 9 bases separating them. This CDR3 is built from 14 residues. Germline assignment: CDR1 SGHRS and CDR2 YFSETQ. CDR3 sequence: CASSPGSSGNTIYF. Here the CDR3 DNA reads TGCGCCAGCAGCCCCGGGTCTTCTGGAAACACCATATATTTT. Filled out from reference TRBV5-1 and TRBJ1-3, the complete variable domain reads KAGVTQTPRYLIKTRGQQVTLSCSPISGHRSVSWYQQTPGQGLQFLFEYFSETQRNKGNFPGRFSGRQFSNSRSEMNVSTLELGDSALYLCASSPGSSGNTIYFGEGSWLTVV.

The chain combines TRBV7-2 with TRBJ2-5; 13 positions match TRBD2. The CDR3 length is 14 residues. J was trimmed by 12 bases and V by 5 bases; bases with no gene match: 9. Germline CDR1 and CDR2: SGHTA and FQGNSA. CDR3 DNA sequence: TGTGCCAGCAGCCGGACTAGCGGGGGAGAGGAGGAGTACTTC. It is translated as CASSRTSGGEEEYF.

The V and J genes are TRBV30 and TRBJ2-7; 9 bases align to TRBD1. The germline gives CDR1 GTSNPN, CDR2 SVGIG (reference sequence). The CDR3 loop spans 13 amino acids. Trimming took 1 base from V and 7 from J; bases not matched to a gene: 5. The CDR3 bases are TGTGCCTGGAGTGACGGGACAGGGAAGGAGCAGTACTTC. This translates into CAWSDGTGKEQYF.

The chain combines TRBV5-1 with TRBJ2-3; 13 nucleotides align to TRBD2. The CDR3 extends over 17 amino acids. With 0 bases clipped from V and 6 bases from J, the junction kept 7 bases outside the gene matches. Germline assignment: CDR1 SGHRS and CDR2 YFSETQ. CDR3 protein: CASSLALLAGGRDTQYF. The CDR3 coding sequence is TGCGCCAGCAGCTTGGCACTACTAGCGGGGGGGCGGGATACGCAGTATTTT. Supplemented by reference TRBV5-1 and TRBJ2-3, the full variable domain reads KAGVTQTPRYLIKTRGQQVTLSCSPISGHRSVSWYQQTPGQGLQFLFEYFSETQRNKGNFPGRFSGRQFSNSRSEMNVSTLELGDSALYLCASSLALLAGGRDTQYFGPGTRLTVL.

The CDR3 is CASSLRYEQYF. DNA for the CDR3: TGTGCCAGCAGCTTGCGGTACGAGCAGTACTTC. The V call is TRBV5-6, the J call TRBJ2-7; D is ambiguous. CDR3 length: 11 residues. CDR1 is SGHDT, CDR2 YYEEEE, per germline. The V gene lost 1 base and the J gene lost 4 bases, with 3 bases spanning the gap.

This rearrangement joins TRBV23-1 to TRBJ2-7; 8 bases are shared with TRBD1. TRBV23-1 is an open reading frame, and its role is uncertain. This CDR3 has 16 amino acids. V trimming: 2 bases; J trimming: 3 bases; junction bases outside the gene matches: 9. For the CDR3, the DNA is TGCGCCAGCAGTCAAACTCTCACGGGACAGGACTACGAGCAGTACTTC. Encoded protein: CASSQTLTGQDYEQYF.

The genes are TRBV27 and TRBJ2-5; D is undetermined. CDR1 and CDR2 from the germline V gene are MNHEY and SMNVEV (reference sequence). V lost 6 bases, J lost 5 bases, and 19 bases lay in between. This CDR3 contains 15 residues. The CDR3 sequence is CASRTYVAPMETQYF. The CDR3 DNA reads TGTGCCAGCAGGACCTACGTGGCTCCCATGGAGACCCAGTACTTC.

This clone occurred once. V is TRBV15 and J is TRBJ1-2, with 9 bases aligning to TRBD1. Germline CDR1 reads LNHNV; CDR2 reads YYDKDF (reference sequence). Trimming at V came to 5 bases and at J to 5 bases, leaving 15 bases not matched to a gene. CDR3 length: 17 amino acids. The CDR3 loop reads CATSLDPGGQGPYGYTF. The CDR3 bases are TGTGCCACCAGCCTAGATCCCGGGGGACAGGGACCTTATGGCTACACCTTC.

The chain is built from TRBV5-1 and TRBJ1-4; tentatively, D is TRBD1 (6 bases). Germline CDR1 and CDR2: SGHRS and YFSETQ. This CDR3 is 13 amino acids long. The germline V and J ends were trimmed by 8 bases and 8 bases, with 16 bases remaining between them. The CDR3 loop reads CASRSGGGEKLFF. The CDR3 DNA reads as TGCGCCAGTCGGAGTGGGGGCGGCGAAAAACTGTTTTTT.

This clone was counted once. This chain uses TRBV4-1 with TRBJ1-6, with D perhaps TRBD1 (5 bases). Germline assignment: CDR1 MGHRA and CDR2 YSYEKL. This CDR3 has 15 amino acids. V was trimmed by 1 base and J by 7 bases, leaving 11 bases between them. The CDR3 DNA reads as TGCGCCAGCAGCCAAGTGTCGACAGAGAATTCACCCCTCCACTTT. This encodes CASSQVSTENSPLHF.

The genes are TRBV27 and TRBJ2-1; 9 bases match TRBD2. V lost 3 bases, J lost 4 bases, and 7 bases stayed unmatched. The CDR3 contains 16 residues. Germline V CDR1 and CDR2: MNHEY, SMNVEV (reference sequence). This CDR3 reads CASSLSMAGGYNEQFF. The DNA for the CDR3 is TGTGCCAGCAGTTTGTCTATGGCGGGGGGGTACAATGAGCAGTTCTTC.

The genes are TRBV5-1 and TRBJ2-5; no firm D call. Trimming shortened V by 0 bases and J by 2 bases, and 14 bases separated the two germline ends. This CDR3 spans 16 amino acids. The V gene's germline CDR1 is SGHRS and CDR2 YFSETQ. The CDR3 here is CASSLVPGPFQETQYF. CDR3 nucleotides: TGCGCCAGCAGCTTGGTCCCCGGGCCATTTCAAGAGACCCAGTACTTC.

This sequence joins TRBV7-2 and TRBJ2-6; TRBD1 might be the D (6 bases). Germline-derived CDR1 and CDR2 are SGHTA and FQGNSA. With 3 bases removed from V and 3 bases from J, the gap between germline ends came to 12 bases. This CDR3 comprises 16 residues. The CDR3 region is CASSLTGNVGANVLTF. The CDR3 nucleotides are TGTGCCAGCAGCTTGACAGGCAACGTTGGGGCCAACGTCCTGACTTTC.

The chain combines TRBV7-9 with TRBJ2-5; no clear D. There are 11 residues in the CDR3. CDR1 SEHNR and CDR2 FQNEAQ come from the germline V gene (reference sequence). Trimming removed 6 bases from V and 4 bases from J, with 6 bases in between. DNA of the CDR3: TGTGCCAGCAGTCAAAGAGAGACCCAGTACTTC. Its translation is CASSQRETQYF.

The chain is built from TRBV29-1 and TRBJ2-3; 12 nucleotides agree with TRBD2. The CDR3 has 19 amino acids. J was trimmed by 0 bases and V by 4 bases; bases with no gene match: 14. Germline V gives CDR1 SQVTM, CDR2 ANQGSEA. CDR3 DNA sequence: TGCAGCGTTGCTTTGGGACCTACTAGCGGGGGGTCTAGCACAGATACGCAGTATTTT. Translation: CSVALGPTSGGSSTDTQYF.

The J gene is TRBJ1-5, the V gene TRBV28; possible D gene TRBD1, 5 bases. The germline gives CDR1 MDHEN, CDR2 SYDVKM. This CDR3 region has 18 residues. The germline V and J ends were trimmed by 2 bases and 2 bases, with 19 bases remaining between them. The CDR3 DNA reads TGTGCCAGCAGTTTACTCCAGGGACTAGTTGGTGGCAATCAGCCCCAGCATTTT. Protein sequence: CASSLLQGLVGGNQPQHF.

The chain has TRBV30 and TRBJ2-4; D is possibly TRBD1 (6 bases). Germline V gene lookup returns CDR1 GTSNPN and CDR2 SVGIG (reference sequence). CDR3 length equals 13 residues. V lost 3 bases, J lost 8 bases, and 14 bases lay in between. The CDR3 nucleotides read TGTGCCTGGAGAGAAGACAGGTGGGACATTCAGTACTTC. This translates into CAWREDRWDIQYF.

The CDR3: CASSQTSGPTGELFF. DNA for the CDR3: TGTGCCAGCAGCCAGACTAGCGGGCCCACCGGGGAGCTGTTTTTT. The rearrangement links TRBV6-5 to TRBJ2-2; 10 bases match TRBD2. Germline V CDR1 and CDR2: MNHEY, SVGAGI. With 6 bases clipped from V and 4 bases from J, the junction kept 5 bases outside the gene matches. The CDR3 spans 15 residues.

This rearrangement joins TRBV25-1 to TRBJ2-3, with TRBD1 matching over 11 bases. With V trimmed by 3 bases and J by 5 bases, 10 bases remained unmatched. CDR1 and CDR2 (germline): MGHDK, SYGVNS. The CDR3 spans 17 residues. CDR3: CASSDLGQGGSQDTQYF. The CDR3 nucleotides read TGTGCCAGCAGTGATCTGGGACAGGGGGGTAGTCAAGATACGCAGTATTTT. The full variable domain, rest sourced from reference TRBV25-1 and TRBJ2-3, is EADIYQTPRYLVIGTGKKITLECSQTMGHDKMYWYQQDPGMELHLIHYSYGVNSTEKGDLSSESTVSRIRTEHFPLTLESARPSHTSQYLCASSDLGQGGSQDTQYFGPGTRLTVL.

This sequence joins TRBV19 and TRBJ2-1; 16 bases are shared with TRBD2. CDR1 LNHDA and CDR2 SQIVND come from the germline V gene (reference sequence). CDR3 size: 18 residues. The V segment lost 8 bases and the J segment 0 bases; nucleotides outside the gene matches: 7. CDR3 bases: TGTGCCAGTCTCCCGGGACTAGCGGGGGGGAGCTCCTACAATGAGCAGTTCTTC. Encoded protein: CASLPGLAGGSSYNEQFF.